Shown below are 22 T cell receptor beta chains from a single sample sequenced in a study of shared clonotypes between healthy human individuals. Assay: immunoSEQ multiplex PCR; the TCRdb copy retains only in-frame clones and omits some. The table records 600,000 to 800,000 clones, 72% of them present only once. Sequenced: memory CD4+ T cells sorted from blood. Subset here: CD45RA-negative fraction. The source is a woman in her 30s in good health.

The chain has TRBV27 and TRBJ1-5; tentatively, D is TRBD1 (5 bases). V lost 4 bases to trimming and J lost 3 bases, with 16 bases between them. There are 16 residues in the CDR3. Germline CDR1 and CDR2: MNHEY and SMNVEV (reference sequence). CDR3 sequence: CASSSPRDGPNQPQHF. The CDR3, as DNA: TGTGCCAGCAGTTCTCCCCGGGACGGTCCCAATCAGCCCCAGCATTTT.

The chain has TRBV5-6 and TRBJ2-5; a weak D match, TRBD1 (6 bases). This CDR3 spans 16 amino acids. The germline gives CDR1 SGHDT, CDR2 YYEEEE. V was pared by 0 bases and J by 5 bases, with 17 bases between. In DNA, the CDR3 is TGTGCCAGCAGCTTGGATAGGGGGTCTCGGTTGGAGACCCAGTACTTC. This encodes CASSLDRGSRLETQYF.

This clone was detected a few times. The chain couples TRBV27 to TRBJ2-3; TRBD2 might be the D (7 bases). Deletions cut 0 bases from V and 5 bases from J, with 15 bases between. The CDR3 consists of 16 residues. Germline V gene data show CDR1 as MNHEY and CDR2 as SMNVEV (reference sequence). CDR3 sequence reads: CASSLSGGRIGDTQYF. The CDR3 DNA follows: TGTGCCAGCAGTTTATCCGGGGGGCGAATAGGAGATACGCAGTATTTT.

This clone was seen ten or more times. The rearrangement links TRBV7-6 to TRBJ2-5; a weak D match, TRBD2 (6 bases). The germline V and J ends were trimmed by 1 base and 1 base, with 10 bases remaining between them. In germline, CDR1 is SGHVS, CDR2 FNYEAQ. The CDR3 has 15 residues. The CDR3 DNA reads TGTGCCAGCAGCTTAGGAGGGACTGGCCAAGAGACCCAGTACTTC. The encoded protein is CASSLGGTGQETQYF.

The rearrangement uses TRBV14 and TRBJ1-2; D is possibly TRBD1 (5 bases). The V gene lost 4 bases and the J gene lost 5 bases, with 11 bases spanning the gap. Germline CDR1 SGHDN, CDR2 FVKESK. This CDR3 spans 13 amino acids. The CDR3 DNA reads TGTGCCAGCAGCCGCCCGGGGGGATATGGCTACACCTTC. Its translation is CASSRPGGYGYTF.

The genes are TRBV5-4 and TRBJ2-3; the match to TRBD2 covers 7 bases. The CDR3 is 17 amino acids. V lost 3 bases, J lost 5 bases, and 15 bases stayed unmatched. The germline CDR1 and CDR2 sequences are SGHNT and YYREEE (reference sequence). The CDR3 bases are TGTGCCAGCAGCTCCTCCTCTGCGGGAGTTCATAAAGATACGCAGTATTTT. Amino acids: CASSSSSAGVHKDTQYF.

This clone has just a few counts. The V call is TRBV7-9, the J call TRBJ2-3; a possible D gene is TRBD1 (7 bases). Per germline, CDR1 SEHNR and CDR2 FQNEAQ (reference sequence). The CDR3 runs to 15 residues. Trimming pared 5 bases from V and 0 bases from J, leaving 12 bases between. The CDR3 loop reads CASSPGGTSTDTQYF. The CDR3, as DNA: TGTGCCAGCAGCCCAGGGGGGACGAGCACAGATACGCAGTATTTT. Supplemented by reference TRBV7-9 and TRBJ2-3, the full variable domain reads DTGVSQNPRHKITKRGQNVTFRCDPISEHNRLYWYRQTLGQGPEFLTYFQNEAQLEKSRLLSDRFSAERPKGSFSTLEIQRTEQGDSAMYLCASSPGGTSTDTQYFGPGTRLTVL.

Remarks on this clone: Other DNA sequences in this specimen translate into the identical CDR3. The chain has TRBV20-1 and TRBJ2-5; no clear D. Germline values: CDR1 DFQATT, CDR2 SNEGSKA (reference sequence). The CDR3 covers 11 residues. Deletions cut 0 bases from V and 2 bases from J, with 1 base between. Here the CDR3 reads CSARDQETQYF. The CDR3 DNA reads TGCAGTGCTAGAGATCAAGAGACCCAGTACTTC.

V and J are TRBV6-5 and TRBJ2-1, with D unresolved. The ends were cut back, 6 bases at V and 0 bases at J, with 12 bases in the middle. The CDR3 loop spans 15 amino acids. Germline CDR1 and CDR2: MNHEY and SVGAGI. This CDR3 is CASSPRYHSYNEQFF. The CDR3 nucleotides read TGTGCCAGCAGCCCTCGGTATCACTCCTACAATGAGCAGTTCTTC.

The chain joins TRBV15 to TRBJ2-5, with 7 bases identical to TRBD1. This CDR3 spans 13 amino acids. The V gene end was trimmed by 4 bases and the J gene end by 2 bases; junction bases not matched to a gene: 1. CDR1 is LNHNV, CDR2 YYDKDF, per germline (reference sequence). CDR3 sequence reads: CATSKGQQETQYF. The CDR3 region has the DNA TGTGCCACCAGCAAGGGACAGCAAGAGACCCAGTACTTC.

This clone was observed a handful of times. This rearrangement joins TRBV21-1 to TRBJ1-5. TRBV21-1 has pseudogene status. The CDR3 is made up of 18 amino acids. CDR3 loop: CASSKGWRGPYSNQPQHF. In nucleotides, the CDR3 is TGTGCCAGCAGCAAAGGGTGGAGAGGACCCTATAGCAATCAGCCCCAGCATTTT.

Concerning this clone itself: The sample carries other DNA sequences with the same CDR3. The gene calls are TRBV7-9 and TRBJ2-5; 7 nucleotides line up with TRBD2. The CDR3 extends over 14 amino acids. V lost 3 bases, J lost 5 bases, and 6 bases stayed unmatched. Germline assignment: CDR1 SEHNR and CDR2 FQNEAQ (reference sequence). The CDR3 DNA sequence: TGTGCCAGCAGCTTGGGCGGGAGCGGGGAGACCCAGTACTTC. As protein: CASSLGGSGETQYF. Supplemented by reference TRBV7-9 and TRBJ2-5, the full variable domain reads DTGVSQNPRHKITKRGQNVTFRCDPISEHNRLYWYRQTLGQGPEFLTYFQNEAQLEKSRLLSDRFSAERPKGSFSTLEIQRTEQGDSAMYLCASSLGGSGETQYFGPGTRLLVL.

This chain joins TRBV28 and TRBJ2-7; 8 bases align to TRBD2. After removal of 6 bases from V and 2 bases from J, the junction contained 6 bases not matched to a gene. CDR3 size: 14 residues. Per germline, CDR1 MDHEN and CDR2 SYDVKM. The CDR3 DNA follows: TGTGCCAGCAGCCGGAGCGGGAGCGCCTACGAGCAGTACTTC. The encoded protein is CASSRSGSAYEQYF. Supplemented by reference TRBV28 and TRBJ2-7, the full variable domain reads DVKVTQSSRYLVKRTGEKVFLECVQDMDHENMFWYRQDPGLGLRLIYFSYDVKMKEKGDIPEGYSVSREKKERFSLILESASTNQTSMYLCASSRSGSAYEQYFGPGTRLTVT.

In regard to this clone: Additional DNA sequences in this sample encode the identical CDR3. The DNA for the CDR3 is TGTGCCAGCAGCCGGGACAGGGGGCGGGTGGAGACCCAGTACTTC. Translation: CASSRDRGRVETQYF. The chain recombines TRBV28 with TRBJ2-5; 12 bases map to TRBD1. This CDR3 is 15 amino acids long. CDR1 MDHEN and CDR2 SYDVKM come from the germline V gene. V lost 6 bases to trimming and J lost 5 bases; unmatched junction nucleotides: 7. The entire variable domain, with the rest obtained from reference TRBV28 and TRBJ2-5, is as follows: DVKVTQSSRYLVKRTGEKVFLECVQDMDHENMFWYRQDPGLGLRLIYFSYDVKMKEKGDIPEGYSVSREKKERFSLILESASTNQTSMYLCASSRDRGRVETQYFGPGTRLLVL.

The chain joins TRBV19 to TRBJ1-1, with TRBD1 matching over 7 bases. Germline CDR1 is LNHDA and CDR2 is SQIVND (reference sequence). Germline trimming cut 5 bases from V and 3 bases from J; bases unmatched to any gene: 9. This CDR3 comprises 15 residues. CDR3 sequence reads: CASSDRAQGDTEAFF. The DNA of the CDR3 is TGTGCCAGTAGTGACCGGGCCCAGGGGGACACTGAAGCTTTCTTT. The full variable domain, with the rest looked up from reference TRBV19 and TRBJ1-1, is DGGITQSPKYLFRKEGQNVTLSCEQNLNHDAMYWYRQDPGQGLRLIYYSQIVNDFQKGDIAEGYSVSREKKESFPLTVTSAQKNPTAFYLCASSDRAQGDTEAFFGQGTRLTVV.

The rearrangement joins TRBV27 to TRBJ2-3; D remains unclear. The CDR3 sequence is 13 residues long. Trimming removed 5 bases from V and 8 bases from J, with 14 bases in between. Germline V gene data show CDR1 as MNHEY and CDR2 as SMNVEV (reference sequence). This CDR3 is CASSPNSEVTQYF. CDR3 DNA: TGTGCCAGCAGTCCGAACAGCGAGGTTACGCAGTATTTT.

The chain links TRBV5-1 to TRBJ2-2; 9 bases are shared with TRBD1. CDR3 size: 14 residues. Germline trimming cut 5 bases from V and 6 bases from J; bases unmatched to any gene: 5. Germline V CDR1 and CDR2: SGHRS, YFSETQ. For the CDR3, the DNA is TGCGCCAGCAGTGTGGACAGGGGATCCGGGGAGCTGTTTTTT. It translates to CASSVDRGSGELFF.

This clone has more than one count but fewer than ten. The chain uses TRBV14 and TRBJ2-5, with 8 positions matching TRBD2. The closer fit of TRBJ2-7 to the DNA end suggests the J call may be wrong. Per the germline V gene, CDR1 is SGHDN and CDR2 is FVKESK. The CDR3 sequence is 15 residues long. The CDR3 loop is CASSQQSGGNYEQYF. In DNA, the CDR3 is TGTGCCAGCAGCCAACAGTCGGGAGGGAATTACGAGCAGTACTTC.

CDR3: CASSIDQYGENTEAFF. For the CDR3, the DNA is TGTGCCAGTAGTATAGATCAGTACGGGGAGAACACTGAAGCTTTCTTT. The chain combines TRBV19 with TRBJ1-1; no firm D call. The CDR3 spans 16 residues. V lost 0 bases and J lost 1, with 12 bases in between. Germline V lookup: CDR1 LNHDA, CDR2 SQIVND (reference sequence).

This chain uses TRBV5-4 with TRBJ2-1, with 14 positions matching TRBD2. The junction had 7 bases not matched to a gene; V was cut back by 4 bases and J by 4 bases. The CDR3 contains 17 residues. Germline V lookup: CDR1 SGHNT, CDR2 YYREEE (reference sequence). The CDR3 loop is CASSQGLAGAGYNEQFF. CDR3 nucleotide sequence: TGTGCCAGCAGCCAGGGACTAGCGGGAGCTGGATACAATGAGCAGTTCTTC.

This clone has a handful of counts. The V call is TRBV2, the J call TRBJ1-3; 8 nucleotides match TRBD1. Germline CDR1 reads SNHLY; CDR2 reads FYNNEI. The CDR3 covers 16 residues. V was pared by 5 bases and J by 4 bases, with 10 bases of the junction left unmatched. As DNA, the CDR3 is TGTGCCAGCAGTCTAGGACAGGGAAGATCCGGAAACACCATATATTTT. Translating it yields CASSLGQGRSGNTIYF. The whole variable domain, filled in from reference TRBV2 and TRBJ1-3, reads EPEVTQTPSHQVTQMGQEVILRCVPISNHLYFYWYRQILGQKVEFLVSFYNNEISEKSEIFDDQFSVERPDGSNFTLKIRSTKLEDSAMYFCASSLGQGRSGNTIYFGEGSWLTVV.

This sequence joins TRBV21-1 and TRBJ2-5; TRBD2, as called in the table, went unchecked against the DNA. TRBV21-1 is an annotated pseudogene. The CDR3 loop spans 23 amino acids. The DNA of the CDR3 is TGTGCCAGCAGCAAAAGGGGGGCAGGGAAAACCGGGACTAGCGGGAGGTTAGCGGAGACCCAGTACTTC. Translating gives CASSKRGAGKTGTSGRLAETQYF.